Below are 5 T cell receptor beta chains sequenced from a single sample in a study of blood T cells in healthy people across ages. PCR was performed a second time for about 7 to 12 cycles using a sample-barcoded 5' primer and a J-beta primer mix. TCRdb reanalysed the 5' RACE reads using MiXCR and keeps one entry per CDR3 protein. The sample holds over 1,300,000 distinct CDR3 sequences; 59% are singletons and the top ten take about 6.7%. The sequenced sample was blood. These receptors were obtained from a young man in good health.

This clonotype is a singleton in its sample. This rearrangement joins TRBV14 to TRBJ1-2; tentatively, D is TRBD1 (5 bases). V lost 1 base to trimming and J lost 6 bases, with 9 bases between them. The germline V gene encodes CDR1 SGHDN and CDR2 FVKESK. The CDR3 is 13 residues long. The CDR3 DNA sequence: TGTGCCAGCAGCCAAGGGGGGTTTGATGGCTACACCTTC. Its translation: CASSQGGFDGYTF.

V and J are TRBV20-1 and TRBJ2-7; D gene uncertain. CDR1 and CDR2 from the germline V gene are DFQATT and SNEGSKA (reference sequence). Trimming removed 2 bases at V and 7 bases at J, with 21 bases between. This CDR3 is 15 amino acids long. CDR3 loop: CSARLQDPTSEEQYF. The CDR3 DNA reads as TGCAGTGCTAGACTTCAGGATCCCACCTCTGAAGAGCAGTACTTC.

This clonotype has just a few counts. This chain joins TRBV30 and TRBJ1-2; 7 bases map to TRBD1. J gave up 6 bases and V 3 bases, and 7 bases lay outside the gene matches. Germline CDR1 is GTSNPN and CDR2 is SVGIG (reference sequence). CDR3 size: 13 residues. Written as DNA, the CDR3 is TGTGCCTGGAGCGAACAGGGGACGGATGGCTACACCTTC. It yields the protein CAWSEQGTDGYTF.

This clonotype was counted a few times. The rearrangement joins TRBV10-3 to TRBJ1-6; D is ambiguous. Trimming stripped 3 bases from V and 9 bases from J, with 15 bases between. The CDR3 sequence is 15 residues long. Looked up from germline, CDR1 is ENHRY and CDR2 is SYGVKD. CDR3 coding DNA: TGTGCCATCAGTGACCCCACCCGACTAGGTTCACCCCTCCACTTT. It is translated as CAISDPTRLGSPLHF.

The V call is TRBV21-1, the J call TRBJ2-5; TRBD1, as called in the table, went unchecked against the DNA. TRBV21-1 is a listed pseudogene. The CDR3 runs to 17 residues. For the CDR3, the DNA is TGTGCCAGCAGCACAGTTTCCCGGGACAGGGACCGGGAGACCCAGTACTTC. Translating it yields CASSTVSRDRDRETQYF.